The entry below gives a single T cell receptor beta chain sequence along with its context. Its target antigen remains unknown. One base away there is no much larger clone; base qualities are not given. These data are taken from a study of T cell responses to AZD1222 COVID-19 vaccine (dated by TCRdb to the early 2020s). For the study in its entirety: AZD1222 recipients with second doses at about 4 weeks or about 12 weeks were pooled, because spike-specific TCR depth and breadth did not differ between schedules. TCR sequencing covered 230 to 250 trial participants: roughly 200 given two doses of AZD1222 and 26 given two doses of MenACWY control vaccine. Enrollment into the trials was organized by age into subgroups of 18-55, 56-69 and 70-plus years, and those subgroups contained about 150, 27 and 61 TCR-sequenced participants, respectively.

The CDR3 regions of human TCRbeta chains were analyzed by immunosequencing. The paper's data handling went like this. Repertoire TCRs were matched against a reference library of SARS-CoV-2-specific TCRs generated with the MIRA antigen-specificity platform. Breadth meant the fraction of unique TCRs that were SARS-CoV-2-associated, whereas depth meant the fraction of total T cells that were SARS-CoV-2-associated. Using the MIRA data, every spike-specific TCR was mapped to the spike region that the TCR reacted to and assigned to either a CD4 or a CD8 class. Log10-transformed breadth and depth values were compared by one-way ANOVA with Sidak's multiple comparisons tests. The clones in this table, taken by TCRdb from immuneACCESS, are in-frame only. Not every clone is retained; where verified, under half of the shortfall comes from an unresolved V gene, and the cause of the rest is unknown. The D gene and trimming were derived from the DNA, and the V and J assignments and clone size from that table. The sample table shows 45,000 to 60,000 clones, and 65% to 80% are seen once. The top ten hold around 7% of the sample.

Broad study findings and their caveats: Participants were mostly white British, with more females than males. The authors suggested clonal diversity may have been underestimated. After two AZD1222 doses, both the breadth and the depth of spike-specific TCRs were significantly higher than at day 0 and than in MenACWY recipients. Epitopes outside the regions mutated in the B.1.351 and B.1.1.7 variants were reportedly recognized by nearly half of the unique spike-specific TCRs. Because no day 14 peak-response samples were available, the repertoires could be characterized only after the peak T cell response. Only 5 to 7 AZD1222 recipients were SARS-CoV-2 seropositive at baseline, limiting conclusions about previously exposed vaccinees. The whole spike protein was spanned by vaccine-associated CD4 TCRs, and dominant responses were seen in regions 160-218 and 743-854. In the small 56-69-year group, the increase in depth fell short of significance, most likely because of low power.

Interpreted using the paper, the time point label stands for: baseline before first vaccination. The vaccinee samples were drawn from two UK trials, COV001 and COV002, one of which was a single-blind randomized controlled phase 2/3 trial testing AZD1222 (ChAdOx1 nCoV-19) in healthy adults. For TCRbeta chain sequencing, PBMC samples from trial participants were taken at day 0 and at day 28 after the second dose. Sample: peripheral blood, taken on day 0 of AZD1222 vaccination. This TCR derives from an adult in good health.

Here is the DNA: TGTGCCAGCAGCTTACTAGCGGGAGCGAGTACCGATGAGCAGTTCTTC. This codes for CASSLLAGASTDEQFF. The rearrangement combines TRBV7-2 with TRBJ2-1, with TRBD2 identical over 10 junction bases. From V the trimming removes 2 bases and from J it removes 8 bases, while the gene matches leave 9 bases of the junction unaccounted for. According to the germline V gene, CDR1 reads SGHTA and CDR2 reads FQGNSA. From its cysteine to its phenylalanine, the CDR3 spans 16 amino acids. The CDR3 DNA has 48 bases and is translated from base 1.